The rows below give T cell receptor beta chains drawn from one sample of a study of cytomegalovirus exposure and HLA in healthy donors. Measured with immunoSEQ multiplex PCR; TCRdb has only the in-frame clones, and not every one. The sample carries approximately 160,000 clones, roughly nine tenths recorded once. Sequences were obtained from PBMCs. Source of these receptors: a woman in her late teens or twenties in good health and CMV-seropositive. Both conserved end residues are part of each CDR3.

CDR3: CALDAGYNQPQHF
V: TRBV30

CDR3: CSAPDYNEQFF
V: TRBV20-1

CDR3: CASSQVGQLAGGGDTQYF
V: TRBV14

CDR3: CASSSGLAGGSYEQYF
V: TRBV11-2

CDR3: CASSPDRGYEKLFF
V: TRBV18

CDR3: CASRRGHSGSGADEQFF
V: TRBV5-1

CDR3: CASSELAVRSSEAFF
V: TRBV6-1

CDR3: CASSTGGRSGNTIYF
V: TRBV5-4

CDR3: CASSRDRGAYEQYF
V: TRBV27

CDR3: CASSPGLAGIRGTDTQYF
V: TRBV27